This T cell receptor (beta chain) was recovered during a study of shared clonotypes between healthy human individuals. Across the study: The plates for each donor numbered three CD4 naive, three CD4 memory, two CD8 naive and one CD8 memory.

This CDR3 has 11 residues. The ends were cut back, 2 bases at V and 8 bases at J, with 4 bases in the middle. Germline CDR1 is MNHNS and CDR2 is SASEGT. An approximately 200 ng quantity of DNA, roughly 32,000 T cell genomes, went into the sorted-subset replicate PCRs. Sequenced by immunoSEQ multiplex PCR; TCRdb stores in-frame clones only, minus some. The sample yields under 1,100,000 clones, more than 60% seen once. The receptor comes from a man in his late teens or twenties in good health. The rearrangement uses TRBV6-1 and TRBJ2-4; D not certain. Sequencing used memory CD4+ T cells sorted from blood. Stated subset: CD45RA-negative fraction. CDR3 bases: TGTGCCAGCAGTGAACTGGACATTCAGTACTTC. Amino acids: CASSELDIQYF.